The source of this T cell receptor beta chain is a study of neoadjuvant anti-PD-1 for oral cavity cancer. Across the whole study: Patients mostly received three to four biweekly nivolumab doses at 3 mg/kg before surgery.

V was trimmed by 2 bases and J by 4 bases, leaving 15 bases between them. Germline V lookup: CDR1 ENHRY, CDR2 SYGVKD. This CDR3 is built from 15 residues. The data were produced by immunoSEQ multiplex PCR, yet TCRdb's version contains in-frame clones alone and is incomplete. The table lists about 6,700 clones, 60% to 80% of them singletons. The V gene is TRBV10-3, the J gene TRBJ2-7, with D perhaps TRBD2 (7 bases). The sequence was obtained from a person aged 35-79 years with oral cavity squamous cell carcinoma. This specimen consisted of PBMCs, obtained before nivolumab (anti-PD-1) treatment. CDR3 loop: CAISETGGAGYEQYF. The CDR3 DNA is TGTGCCATCAGTGAGACGGGGGGCGCGGGTTACGAGCAGTACTTC.